These 27 T cell receptor beta chains were sequenced from one sample in a study of Ad26.COV2.S vaccination and SARS-CoV-2 variants (dated by TCRdb to 2020 to 2022). The sample's treatment or condition, from its label and the paper: about 20 received Ad26.COV2.S at low or high dose, single or two shots; 5 received placebo; per-sample allocation not given. For vaccine and placebo recipients, the sequenced repertoires came from samples collected on day 63 after the first injection. Library preparation was by the immunoSEQ multiplex PCR assay. TCRdb took over this immuneACCESS table, retaining in-frame rearrangements with V and J assigned. Such tables are incomplete; in checked studies, under half of the missing clones stem from an unresolved V gene, and the remainder is unexplained. The sample data list 380,000 or so clones, and roughly 80% of these were observed just once. The ten largest account for about 7.1% of the sample.

The sample consisted of peripheral blood, taken in a trial of Ad26.COV2.S vaccine versus placebo. The source is a person between 18 and 65 years old who received the Ad26.COV2.S COVID-19 vaccine or a placebo.

The gene calls are TRBV7-8 and TRBJ2-1; 9 positions agree with TRBD2. V lost 6 bases to trimming and J lost 5 bases; unmatched junction nucleotides: 11. Looked up from germline, CDR1 is SGHVS and CDR2 is FQNEAQ. The CDR3 spans 16 residues. As DNA, the CDR3 is TGTGCCAGCAGGCAACGAGCGGGGGGCCTGGACAATGAGCAGTTCTTC. Protein sequence: CASRQRAGGLDNEQFF.

The chain combines TRBV9 with TRBJ1-2; 9 bases fit TRBD1. V was pared by 4 bases and J by 8 bases, with 12 bases of the junction left unmatched. This CDR3 contains 15 residues. Germline CDR1 reads SGDLS; CDR2 reads YYNGEE. The DNA of the CDR3 is TGTGCCAGCAGCTCCGGACAGGGGTCTTTTTTGGGCTACACCTTC. It encodes CASSSGQGSFLGYTF.

The J gene is TRBJ1-5, the V gene TRBV7-9; 7 bases are a match to TRBD1. Germline-derived CDR1 and CDR2 are SEHNR and FQNEAQ (reference sequence). Trimming removed 6 bases from V and 2 bases from J; junction bases left unmatched: 10. The CDR3 spans 16 residues. CDR3 nucleotide sequence: TGTGCCAGCAGTTTCGACAGGGAGGACGGCAATCAGCCCCAGCATTTT. As protein: CASSFDREDGNQPQHF.

V and J are TRBV13 and TRBJ2-2; 11 bases fit TRBD2. The CDR3 spans 15 residues. The germline CDR1 and CDR2 sequences are PRHDT and FYEKMQ (reference sequence). The trim removed 5 bases at V and 7 bases at J, leaving 6 bases unmatched. CDR3 DNA: TGTGCCAGCAGCACCCTAGCGGGGGGCATCGGGGAGCTGTTTTTT. It specifies CASSTLAGGIGELFF.

The chain carries TRBV24-1 and TRBJ2-3; D gene ambiguous. V lost 3 bases and J lost 2, with 11 bases in between. The CDR3 spans 15 residues. Germline assignment: CDR1 KGHDR and CDR2 SFDVKD. CDR3 sequence reads: CATSDRSGHTDTQYF. DNA of the CDR3: TGTGCCACCAGTGATAGGTCAGGCCACACAGATACGCAGTATTTT.

This clone has more than one count but fewer than ten. This chain connects TRBV7-9 to TRBJ2-2; 7 nucleotides match TRBD2. The CDR3 covers 15 residues. From germline, CDR1 is SEHNR and CDR2 FQNEAQ (reference sequence). Unmatched junction bases numbered 6, after V lost 4 bases and J lost 4 bases. The CDR3 sequence: CASSWRGGSTGELFF. The CDR3 bases are TGTGCCAGCAGCTGGCGGGGAGGGAGCACCGGGGAGCTGTTTTTT.

The CDR3 DNA reads as TGTGCCAGCAGCCCCCCCAGGGTAGGGGAGCTGTTTTTT. Amino acids: CASSPPRVGELFF. The chain joins TRBV9 to TRBJ2-2; maybe TRBD1 (5 bases). The V gene's germline CDR1 is SGDLS and CDR2 YYNGEE. Trimming took off 4 bases at V and 8 bases at J, with 12 bases between the two ends. CDR3 length equals 13 residues.

This clone turned up a few times. V usage is TRBV7-9 and J usage is TRBJ2-7; 8 nucleotides match TRBD2. J gave up 9 bases and V 4 bases, and 8 bases lay outside the gene matches. The CDR3 sequence is 13 residues long. Per germline, CDR1 SEHNR and CDR2 FQNEAQ (reference sequence). This chain's CDR3 is CASSSGPSGLQYF. As DNA, the CDR3 is TGTGCCAGCAGCTCAGGGCCTAGCGGGCTGCAGTACTTC. Looking up the rest from reference TRBV7-9 and TRBJ2-7 gives the full variable domain: DTGVSQNPRHKITKRGQNVTFRCDPISEHNRLYWYRQTLGQGPEFLTYFQNEAQLEKSRLLSDRFSAERPKGSFSTLEIQRTEQGDSAMYLCASSSGPSGLQYFGPGTRLTVT.

This chain links TRBV11-3 with TRBJ1-1, with a weak D call TRBD1 (5 bases). Looked up from germline, CDR1 is SGHNT and CDR2 is YENEEA. The CDR3 totals 13 residues. V lost 3 bases, J lost 3 bases, and 8 bases lay in between. CDR3 sequence (DNA): TGTGCCAGCAGCTTGGGGGTGGACACTGAAGCTTTCTTT. It translates to CASSLGVDTEAFF.

The CDR3 protein is CASSLLYLGTGGSYEQYF. Here the CDR3 DNA reads TGTGCCAGCAGCTTACTTTACCTCGGGACAGGGGGCTCCTACGAGCAGTACTTC. This chain uses TRBV7-9 with TRBJ2-7, with 11 bases that match TRBD1. Germline assignment: CDR1 SEHNR and CDR2 FQNEAQ (reference sequence). The V and J ends lost 2 bases and 0 bases, in that order; junction bases with no gene match: 9. The CDR3 loop spans 18 amino acids.

V and J are TRBV2 and TRBJ1-2; D gene unclear. V was shortened by 0 bases and J by 7 bases, with 6 bases between the two germline ends. The CDR3 is made up of 12 amino acids. Germline V lookup: CDR1 SNHLY, CDR2 FYNNEI. The CDR3 coding sequence is TGTGCCAGCAGTGAAGCGCTCCGTGGCTACACCTTC. It translates to CASSEALRGYTF.

As regards this clone: The sample carries other DNA sequences with the same CDR3. This rearrangement joins TRBV6-5 to TRBJ1-1; tentatively, D is TRBD1 (5 bases). Germline V gene lookup returns CDR1 MNHEY and CDR2 SVGAGI. CDR3 length: 13 amino acids. Trimming removed 9 bases from V and 3 bases from J, with 14 bases in between. The CDR3 coding sequence is TGTGCCAGTTCCCCGGGGCCGTACACTGAAGCTTTCTTT. The encoded protein is CASSPGPYTEAFF.

In the case of this clone: The same CDR3 arises from other DNA sequences in this sample as well. The gene calls are TRBV5-1 and TRBJ1-3; D is unresolved. V lost 2 bases and J lost 0, with 9 bases in between. The V gene's germline CDR1 is SGHRS and CDR2 YFSETQ. The CDR3 runs to 15 residues. CDR3 sequence reads: CASSLDGFSGNTIYF. Here the CDR3 DNA reads TGCGCCAGCAGCTTAGACGGTTTCTCTGGAAACACCATATATTTT.

V gene TRBV6-6 combines with J gene TRBJ1-2, with D unclear. Per germline, CDR1 MNHNY and CDR2 SVGAGI (reference sequence). V was cut by 2 bases and J by 0 bases, with 13 bases left in between. The CDR3 is made up of 16 amino acids. In DNA, the CDR3 is TGTGCCAGCAGTTACGACCCGGACGGTTCTAACTATGGCTACACCTTC. It yields the protein CASSYDPDGSNYGYTF.

This rearrangement joins TRBV6-5 to TRBJ1-5; D might be TRBD1 (5 bases). The germline CDR1 and CDR2 sequences are MNHEY and SVGAGI. The CDR3 is made up of 13 amino acids. V was pared by 6 bases and J by 3 bases, with 9 bases between. CDR3 bases: TGTGCCAGCAGAAGACAGACCAATCAGCCCCAGCATTTT. Its translation: CASRRQTNQPQHF.

The chain recombines TRBV7-2 with TRBJ1-2; weak D call: TRBD1 (5 bases). Per germline, CDR1 SGHTA and CDR2 FQGNSA. CDR3 length: 16 residues. V was shortened by 1 base and J by 4 bases, with 16 bases between the two germline ends. Here the CDR3 reads CASSLDHAGPVYGYTF. DNA of the CDR3: TGTGCCAGCAGCTTAGATCATGCGGGGCCTGTCTATGGCTACACCTTC.

The CDR3: CASSPPNSPLHF. CDR3 nucleotide sequence: TGTGCCAGCAGTCCACCTAATTCACCCCTCCACTTT. The rearrangement joins TRBV28 to TRBJ1-6; D is unresolved. The germline V and J ends were trimmed by 5 bases and 6 bases, with 5 bases remaining between them. The CDR3 is 12 residues long. Germline-derived CDR1 and CDR2 are MDHEN and SYDVKM. Full variable domain (rest looked up from reference TRBV28 and TRBJ1-6): DVKVTQSSRYLVKRTGEKVFLECVQDMDHENMFWYRQDPGLGLRLIYFSYDVKMKEKGDIPEGYSVSREKKERFSLILESASTNQTSMYLCASSPPNSPLHFGNGTRLTVT.

This sequence joins TRBV7-9 and TRBJ1-2, with 10 bases identical to TRBD1. The CDR3 contains 13 residues. V lost 5 bases to trimming and J lost 8 bases; unmatched junction nucleotides: 5. The V gene's germline CDR1 is SEHNR and CDR2 FQNEAQ (reference sequence). The DNA of the CDR3 is TGTGCCAGCAGCCGCGGACAGGGGGAAGGCTACACCTTC. This translates into CASSRGQGEGYTF. Filled out from reference TRBV7-9 and TRBJ1-2, the complete variable domain reads DTGVSQNPRHKITKRGQNVTFRCDPISEHNRLYWYRQTLGQGPEFLTYFQNEAQLEKSRLLSDRFSAERPKGSFSTLEIQRTEQGDSAMYLCASSRGQGEGYTFGSGTRLTVV.

The rearrangement uses TRBV4-2 and TRBJ2-3; 12 bases align to TRBD2. Germline V gives CDR1 LGHNA, CDR2 YNFKEQ. CDR3 length equals 21 residues. With V trimmed by 2 bases and J by 1 base, 16 bases remained unmatched. CDR3 amino acids: CASSQPLSGTSGPGGTDTQYF. The CDR3 DNA follows: TGTGCCAGCAGCCAACCCCTATCCGGGACTAGCGGGCCTGGAGGCACAGATACGCAGTATTTT.

The chain links TRBV9 to TRBJ1-2, with 7 nucleotides matching TRBD1. The CDR3 is 15 residues long. Germline assignment: CDR1 SGDLS and CDR2 YYNGEE. J gave up 1 base and V 3 bases, and 6 bases lay outside the gene matches. Here the CDR3 reads CASSGGTDNNYGYTF. The CDR3 region has the DNA TGTGCCAGCAGCGGAGGGACAGATAATAACTATGGCTACACCTTC.

The chain joins TRBV18 to TRBJ2-1, with 7 bases aligning to TRBD1. Germline CDR1 reads KGHSH; CDR2 reads LQKENI. The V segment lost 3 bases and the J segment 8 bases; nucleotides outside the gene matches: 7. The CDR3 consists of 14 residues. CDR3 residues: CASSPTGDGDEQFF. The DNA for the CDR3 is TGTGCCAGCTCACCCACAGGGGATGGAGATGAGCAGTTCTTC.

The rearrangement uses TRBV18 and TRBJ1-1, with TRBD1 matching 9 bases. Germline assignment: CDR1 KGHSH and CDR2 LQKENI. The CDR3 totals 14 residues. J gave up 3 bases and V 5 bases, and 4 bases lay outside the gene matches. Here the CDR3 reads CASSKGQGHTEAFF. The DNA for the CDR3 is TGTGCCAGCTCAAAAGGACAGGGGCACACTGAAGCTTTCTTT.

The chain has TRBV2 and TRBJ2-1, with D possibly being TRBD1 (5 bases). CDR3 length equals 14 residues. Trimming left V 10 bases short and J 0 bases short, with 13 bases between. The V gene's germline CDR1 is SNHLY and CDR2 FYNNEI. The CDR3: CATGPQSSYNEQFF. CDR3 nucleotide sequence: TGTGCCACAGGGCCCCAAAGCTCCTACAATGAGCAGTTCTTC.

This rearrangement joins TRBV27 to TRBJ1-2; D is possibly TRBD1 (6 bases). There are 13 residues in the CDR3. Trimming stripped 2 bases from V and 8 bases from J, with 12 bases between. Germline V lookup: CDR1 MNHEY, CDR2 SMNVEV (reference sequence). CDR3 protein: CASSLVRGAGYTF. CDR3 sequence (DNA): TGTGCCAGCAGTTTAGTTAGGGGGGCCGGCTACACCTTC.

In DNA form, the CDR3 reads TGTGCCAGCAGCCAAGTCCCCGGGACGCCGTACGAGCAGTACTTC. This encodes CASSQVPGTPYEQYF. V usage is TRBV3-1 (or the pseudogene TRBV3-2) and J usage is TRBJ2-7, with D perhaps matching TRBD1 or TRBD2 (5 bases each). CDR1 and CDR2 from the germline V gene are LGHDT and YNNKEL (reference sequence). This CDR3 comprises 15 residues. With 1 base removed from V and 4 bases from J, the gap between germline ends came to 14 bases.

Comment on this clone: Other DNA sequences in the same sample also yield this CDR3. The chain uses TRBV7-9 and TRBJ2-1; D ambiguous. The V and J ends lost 2 bases and 10 bases respectively, with 6 bases between them. The CDR3 contains 11 residues. The germline CDR1 and CDR2 sequences are SEHNR and FQNEAQ (reference sequence). The CDR3 nucleotides read TGTGCCAGCAGCTTACCCCGAGAGCAGTTCTTC. Protein sequence: CASSLPREQFF.

The V call is TRBV29-1, the J call TRBJ1-2; D unresolved. CDR1 is SQVTM, CDR2 ANQGSEA, per germline. V was trimmed by 8 bases and J by 1 base, leaving 8 bases between them. The CDR3 consists of 11 residues. The CDR3 DNA is TGCAGCCAGCGGAGTAACTATGGCTACACCTTC. It codes for CSQRSNYGYTF.